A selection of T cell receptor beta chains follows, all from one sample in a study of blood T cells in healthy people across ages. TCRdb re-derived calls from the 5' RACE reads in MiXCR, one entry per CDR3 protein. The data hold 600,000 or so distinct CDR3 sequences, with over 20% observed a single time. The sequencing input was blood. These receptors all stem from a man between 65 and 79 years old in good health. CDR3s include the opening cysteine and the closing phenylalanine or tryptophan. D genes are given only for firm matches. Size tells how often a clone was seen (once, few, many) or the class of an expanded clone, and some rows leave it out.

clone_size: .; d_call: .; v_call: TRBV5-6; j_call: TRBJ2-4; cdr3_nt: TGTGCCAGCAGCTCTACTAGGGCCAAAAACATTCAGTACTTC; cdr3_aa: CASSSTRAKNIQYF
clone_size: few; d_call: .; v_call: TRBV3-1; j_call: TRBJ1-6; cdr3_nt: TGTGCCAGCAGCCAAGCGGAGGGTCCCCTCCACTTT; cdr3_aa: CASSQAEGPLHF
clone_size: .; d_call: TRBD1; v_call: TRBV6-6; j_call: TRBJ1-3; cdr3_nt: TGTGCCAGCAGTTACGCGACAGGGACCTCTGGAAACACCATATATTTT; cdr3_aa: CASSYATGTSGNTIYF
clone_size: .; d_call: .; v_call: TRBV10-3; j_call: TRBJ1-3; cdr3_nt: TGTGCCAGTTGCTTGGGGATTGGAAACACCATATATTTT; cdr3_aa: CASCLGIGNTIYF
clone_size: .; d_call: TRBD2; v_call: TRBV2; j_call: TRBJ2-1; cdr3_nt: TGTGCCAGCAGCATAGCGGGAGGGCCCTCTGAGCAGTTCTTC; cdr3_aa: CASSIAGGPSEQFF
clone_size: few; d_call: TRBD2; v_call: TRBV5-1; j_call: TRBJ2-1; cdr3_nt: TGCGCCAGCAGCCTACCCGGACTAGATCCGTTCTTC; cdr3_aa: CASSLPGLDPFF
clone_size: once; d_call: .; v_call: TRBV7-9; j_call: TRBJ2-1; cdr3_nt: TGTGCCAGCAGCTTAGGGGATAATGAGCAGTTCTTC; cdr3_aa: CASSLGDNEQFF
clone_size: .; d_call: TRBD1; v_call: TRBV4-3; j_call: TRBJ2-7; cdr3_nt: TGCGCCAGCAGCCAAGATGCTGGTAGCAGGGGGCGTTTGGACGAGCAGTACTTC; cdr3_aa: CASSQDAGSRGRLDEQYF
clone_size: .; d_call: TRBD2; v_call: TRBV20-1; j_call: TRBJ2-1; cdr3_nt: TGCAGTGCTAGAACCGCGGGAGCTTACAATGAGCAGTTCTTC; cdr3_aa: CSARTAGAYNEQFF
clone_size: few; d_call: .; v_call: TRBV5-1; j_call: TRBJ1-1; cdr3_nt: TGCGCCAGCAGCTTCGGGGACAAGACTCTTGAAGCTTTCTTT; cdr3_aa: CASSFGDKTLEAFF
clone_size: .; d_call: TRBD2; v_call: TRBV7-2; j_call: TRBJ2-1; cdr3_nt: TGTGCCAGCAGCTTAGGAGGACTAGCGGCTCGGCACTACTTC; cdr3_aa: CASSLGGLAARHYF
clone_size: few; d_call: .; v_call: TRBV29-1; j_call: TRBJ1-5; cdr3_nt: TGCAGCGTCGGTGGGACCCGCAATCAGCCCCAGCATTTT; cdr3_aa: CSVGGTRNQPQHF
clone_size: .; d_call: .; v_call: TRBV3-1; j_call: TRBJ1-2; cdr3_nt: TGTGCCAGCAGCCAACGGGGGGCCTATGGCTACACCTTC; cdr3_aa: CASSQRGAYGYTF
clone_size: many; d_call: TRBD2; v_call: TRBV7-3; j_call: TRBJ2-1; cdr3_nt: TGTGCCAGCAGCCCCCAGCTAGCGGGCCTCACCGGGCACGATGAGCAGTTCTTC; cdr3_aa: CASSPQLAGLTGHDEQFF
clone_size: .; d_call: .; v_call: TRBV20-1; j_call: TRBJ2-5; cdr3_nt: TGCAGTGCTAGACTCCGACTGGGCCAAGAGACCCAGTACTTC; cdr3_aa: CSARLRLGQETQYF